The 25 T cell receptor beta chains given below trace back to one sample, sequenced in a study of cytomegalovirus exposure and HLA in healthy donors. In the PCR, 60 Vbeta and 13 Jbeta primers were used. The assay was immunoSEQ multiplex PCR, and TCRdb's table has in-frame clones only and misses some. The table lists fewer than 200,000 clones, approximately 80% of them singletons. Sample: PBMCs. These receptor sequences come from a female donor in good health and CMV-seronegative.

This clone was picked up one time. This chain uses TRBV7-9 with TRBJ2-5, with 12 bases that match TRBD2. From germline, CDR1 is SEHNR and CDR2 FQNEAQ (reference sequence). The CDR3 has 15 residues. V gave up 4 bases and J gave up 3 bases; unmatched junction bases: 3. In DNA form, the CDR3 reads TGTGCCAGCAGCTATAGACTAGCGGGGGAAGAGACCCAGTACTTC. It specifies CASSYRLAGEETQYF. The full variable domain, its missing parts supplied by reference TRBV7-9 and TRBJ2-5, is DTGVSQNPRHKITKRGQNVTFRCDPISEHNRLYWYRQTLGQGPEFLTYFQNEAQLEKSRLLSDRFSAERPKGSFSTLEIQRTEQGDSAMYLCASSYRLAGEETQYFGPGTRLLVL.

In its sample, this clone was seen once. This sample also contains other DNA sequences that code for the same CDR3. This chain joins TRBV20-1 and TRBJ1-4; possible D gene TRBD1, 5 bases. Germline-derived CDR1 and CDR2 are DFQATT and SNEGSKA (reference sequence). V lost 2 bases, J lost 7 bases, and 5 bases lay in between. This CDR3 has 11 residues. Written as DNA, the CDR3 is TGCAGTGCTAGAAGGGGTGAAAAACTGTTTTTT. Its protein product is CSARRGEKLFF.

The chain joins TRBV10-2 to TRBJ2-7; tentative D call: TRBD2 (6 bases). The germline V gene encodes CDR1 WSHSY and CDR2 SAAADI. This CDR3 region has 13 residues. The V end was cut by 4 bases, the J end by 4 bases, with 11 bases between. CDR3 region: CASSAGDSYEQYF. The CDR3 region has the DNA TGCGCCAGCAGTGCCGGGGACTCTTACGAGCAGTACTTC.

The chain has TRBV7-2 and TRBJ2-1; the match to TRBD1 covers 8 bases. The CDR3 sequence is 15 residues long. The germline V gene encodes CDR1 SGHTA and CDR2 FQGNSA. The V and J ends lost 5 bases and 4 bases, in that order; junction bases with no gene match: 7. The CDR3 reads CASSPEGTGYNEQFF. Written as DNA, the CDR3 is TGTGCCAGCAGCCCGGAGGGGACAGGTTACAATGAGCAGTTCTTC.

In nucleotides, the CDR3 is TGTGCCAGCAGGACAACAGGGGACTATGGCTACACCTTC. Translated, it gives CASRTTGDYGYTF. The chain couples TRBV28 to TRBJ1-2; the match to TRBD1 covers 7 bases. V shed 6 bases, J shed 3 bases, and the junction held 4 bases outside the gene matches. CDR1 and CDR2 from the germline V gene are MDHEN and SYDVKM. This CDR3 region has 13 residues.

V is TRBV28 and J is TRBJ2-7; D might be TRBD2 (5 bases). CDR3 length: 15 amino acids. Trimming removed 5 bases from V and 3 bases from J, with 17 bases in between. The germline V gene has CDR1 MDHEN and CDR2 SYDVKM. The chain's CDR3 is CASSRDLSRGYEQYF. The CDR3 region has the DNA TGTGCCAGCAGTCGTGACTTATCCCGGGGCTACGAGCAGTACTTC.

The chain recombines TRBV5-1 with TRBJ1-2; TRBD1 matches 12 bases. V dropped 0 bases and J dropped 7; count of bases not matched to a gene: 7. Germline assignment: CDR1 SGHRS and CDR2 YFSETQ. The CDR3 spans 16 residues. In nucleotides, the CDR3 is TGCGCCAGCAGCTTGGGGGACAGGGGGCGCTATGGTGGCTACACCTTC. This encodes CASSLGDRGRYGGYTF. Together with reference TRBV5-1 and TRBJ1-2, the CDR3 gives the full variable domain: KAGVTQTPRYLIKTRGQQVTLSCSPISGHRSVSWYQQTPGQGLQFLFEYFSETQRNKGNFPGRFSGRQFSNSRSEMNVSTLELGDSALYLCASSLGDRGRYGGYTFGSGTRLTVV.

The chain combines TRBV5-8 with TRBJ2-3, with 8 bases that match TRBD2. This CDR3 has 13 amino acids. V lost 5 bases, J lost 6 bases, and 5 bases stayed unmatched. CDR1 and CDR2 from the germline V gene are SGHTS and YDEGEE. The CDR3 sequence: CASRIPGGDTQYF. The CDR3 DNA follows: TGTGCCAGCAGAATTCCGGGGGGGGATACGCAGTATTTT.

This clone was seen only once. The chain couples TRBV7-8 to TRBJ1-2; D remains ambiguous. Trimming took 5 bases from V and 1 from J, leaving 17 bases between them. There are 16 residues in the CDR3. CDR1 SGHVS and CDR2 FQNEAQ come from the germline V gene. The CDR3 region is CASSLRGQTLNYGYTF. The CDR3 region has the DNA TGTGCCAGCAGCCTTAGAGGTCAGACGCTTAACTATGGCTACACCTTC.

This rearrangement joins TRBV7-8 to TRBJ2-7; D gene unclear. Trimming cost V 0 bases and J 0 bases, with 9 bases left between them. The CDR3 is 15 amino acids. Germline CDR1 reads SGHVS; CDR2 reads FQNEAQ. The DNA for the CDR3 is TGTGCCAGCAGCTTAGCACAGTTAAGCTCCTACGAGCAGTACTTC. Amino acid sequence: CASSLAQLSSYEQYF. Together with reference TRBV7-8 and TRBJ2-7, the CDR3 gives the full variable domain: GAGVSQSPRYKVAKRGQDVALRCDPISGHVSLFWYQQALGQGPEFLTYFQNEAQLDKSGLPSDRFFAERPEGSVSTLKIQRTQQEDSAVYLCASSLAQLSSYEQYFGPGTRLTVT.

The chain couples TRBV6-5 to TRBJ2-7; D remains ambiguous. The CDR3 length is 15 residues. The germline gives CDR1 MNHEY, CDR2 SVGAGI. V was shortened by 0 bases and J by 0 bases, with 9 bases between the two germline ends. This CDR3 reads CASSYSAILSYEQYF. Written as DNA, the CDR3 is TGTGCCAGCAGTTACTCGGCCATTCTCTCCTACGAGCAGTACTTC.

This clone has a handful of counts. The genes are TRBV2 and TRBJ2-5, with 7 bases aligning to TRBD2. Unmatched junction bases numbered 18, after V lost 5 bases and J lost 3 bases. The CDR3 spans 18 residues. Per germline, CDR1 SNHLY and CDR2 FYNNEI. DNA for the CDR3: TGTGCCAGCAGTTCCCGGGGGGTCTACTCGGTAGGGGAAGAGACCCAGTACTTC. As protein: CASSSRGVYSVGEETQYF.

The V gene is TRBV2, the J gene TRBJ2-2; 10 bases agree with TRBD2. V lost 5 bases to trimming and J lost 6 bases; unmatched junction nucleotides: 6. CDR1 is SNHLY, CDR2 FYNNEI, per germline. The CDR3 sequence is 15 residues long. This chain's CDR3 is CASSTASGSSGELFF. CDR3 DNA: TGTGCCAGCAGTACGGCTAGCGGGAGTTCCGGGGAGCTGTTTTTT.

The chain combines TRBV7-3 with TRBJ2-1, with unresolved D. The V end was cut by 3 bases, the J end by 4 bases, with 7 bases between. The CDR3 has 13 residues. From germline, CDR1 is SGHTA and CDR2 FQGTGA. This CDR3 reads CASSFDGYNEQFF. In DNA form, the CDR3 reads TGTGCCAGCAGCTTTGACGGGTACAATGAGCAGTTCTTC.

The J gene is TRBJ2-1, the V gene TRBV2; no clear D gene. This CDR3 region has 11 residues. Germline loops: CDR1 SNHLY, CDR2 FYNNEI. Deletions cut 4 bases from V and 13 bases from J, with 11 bases between. CDR3 sequence (DNA): TGTGCCAGCAGTGTACGGGTAGGACAGTTCTTC. It yields the protein CASSVRVGQFF.

The chain couples TRBV27 to TRBJ1-5; 7 positions agree with TRBD1. V dropped 5 bases and J dropped 2; count of bases not matched to a gene: 24. CDR1 is MNHEY and CDR2 is SMNVEV in the germline V gene (reference sequence). This CDR3 contains 21 residues. The CDR3 DNA is TGTGCCAGCAGTCCCAAGGGGTTGTTGGCAGGGGGAGAAGGTCGCAATCAGCCCCAGCATTTT. Its translation: CASSPKGLLAGGEGRNQPQHF.

This clone was seen a few times. This chain links TRBV28 with TRBJ2-7; D is possibly TRBD2 (5 bases). The CDR3 is 11 amino acids. V shed 6 bases and J shed 4 bases, with 7 bases lying between them. Per the germline V gene, CDR1 is MDHEN and CDR2 is SYDVKM. The CDR3, as DNA: TGTGCCAGCAGAGGGAGATACGAGCAGTACTTC. The encoded protein is CASRGRYEQYF.

This chain connects TRBV28 to TRBJ1-4, with D hard to call. The CDR3 consists of 15 residues. V was trimmed by 8 bases and J by 4 bases, leaving 17 bases between them. From germline, CDR1 is MDHEN and CDR2 SYDVKM. The CDR3 protein is CASGRADSRNEKLFF. In DNA, the CDR3 is TGTGCCAGCGGGAGGGCTGACTCCCGTAATGAAAAACTGTTTTTT. The full variable domain, rest sourced from reference TRBV28 and TRBJ1-4, is DVKVTQSSRYLVKRTGEKVFLECVQDMDHENMFWYRQDPGLGLRLIYFSYDVKMKEKGDIPEGYSVSREKKERFSLILESASTNQTSMYLCASGRADSRNEKLFFGSGTQLSVL.

This sequence joins TRBV27 and TRBJ2-5; D gene unclear. Near its end, the DNA agrees better with TRBJ2-7, so the J call may be wrong. CDR3 length: 13 amino acids. CDR1 is MNHEY and CDR2 is SMNVEV in the germline V gene (reference sequence). CDR3 in amino acids: CASSFGRNYEQYF. CDR3 bases: TGTGCCAGCAGTTTCGGCAGAAACTACGAGCAGTACTTC.

The chain uses TRBV29-1 and TRBJ2-1, with 11 bases lining up with TRBD2. In germline, CDR1 is SQVTM, CDR2 ANQGSEA. The CDR3 is 18 residues long. V was clipped by 2 bases and J by 5 bases; unmatched bases: 14. CDR3 nucleotide sequence: TGCAGCGTTGAAAATCTGTTCCTACTAGCGGGGGAAAACAATGAGCAGTTCTTC. Translating gives CSVENLFLLAGENNEQFF.

This chain uses TRBV5-1 with TRBJ1-2; perhaps TRBD1 as D (5 bases). Germline V gene data show CDR1 as SGHRS and CDR2 as YFSETQ. The CDR3 runs to 15 residues. V gave up 0 bases and J gave up 0 bases, with 9 bases separating them. CDR3 bases: TGCGCCAGCAGCTTGGATCGGGGGTCTAACTATGGCTACACCTTC. This sequence encodes CASSLDRGSNYGYTF.

The chain uses TRBV19 and TRBJ1-1; TRBD1 is a possible D gene (5 bases). CDR1 is LNHDA, CDR2 SQIVND, per germline (reference sequence). The V end was cut by 4 bases, the J end by 5 bases, with 11 bases between. The CDR3 is 13 residues long. CDR3 in DNA: TGTGCCAGTAGTACCCAGGGATGGACTGAAGCTTTCTTT. Protein product: CASSTQGWTEAFF.

J is TRBJ2-6 and V is TRBV9, with D perhaps TRBD2 (5 bases). This CDR3 comprises 15 residues. Trimming took off 0 bases at V and 3 bases at J, with 7 bases between the two ends. Germline values: CDR1 SGDLS, CDR2 YYNGEE. CDR3 in amino acids: CASSVAGDGANVLTF. Written as DNA, the CDR3 is TGTGCCAGCAGCGTAGCCGGGGATGGGGCCAACGTCCTGACTTTC.

V is TRBV5-4 and J is TRBJ2-5; possible D gene TRBD2, 5 bases. This CDR3 contains 12 residues. V gave up 0 bases and J gave up 9 bases, with 9 bases separating them. CDR1 SGHNT and CDR2 YYREEE come from the germline V gene (reference sequence). The CDR3 protein is CASSLDIGAQYF. In DNA form, the CDR3 reads TGTGCCAGCAGCTTGGATATCGGGGCCCAGTACTTC. The whole variable domain, remainder taken from reference TRBV5-4 and TRBJ2-5, is ETGVTQSPTHLIKTRGQQVTLRCSSQSGHNTVSWYQQALGQGPQFIFQYYREEENGRGNFPPRFSGLQFPNYSSELNVNALELDDSALYLCASSLDIGAQYFGPGTRLLVL.

This chain links TRBV10-3 with TRBJ2-7; TRBD1 is a possible D gene (6 bases). Germline V CDR1 and CDR2: ENHRY, SYGVKD. Trimming shortened V by 6 bases and J by 0 bases, and 12 bases separated the two germline ends. The CDR3 runs to 14 residues. The CDR3 sequence: CAIRNTGTSYEQYF. The CDR3 nucleotides read TGTGCCATCAGGAATACAGGGACCTCCTACGAGCAGTACTTC.